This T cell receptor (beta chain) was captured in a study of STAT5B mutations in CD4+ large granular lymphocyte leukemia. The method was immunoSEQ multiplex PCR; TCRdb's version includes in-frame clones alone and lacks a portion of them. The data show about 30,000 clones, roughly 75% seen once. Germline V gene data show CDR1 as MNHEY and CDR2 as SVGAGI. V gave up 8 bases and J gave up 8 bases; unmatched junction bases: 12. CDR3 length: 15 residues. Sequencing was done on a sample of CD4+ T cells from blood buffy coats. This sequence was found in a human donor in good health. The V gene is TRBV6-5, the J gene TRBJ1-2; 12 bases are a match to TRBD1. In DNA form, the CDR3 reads TGTGCCAGCGGAACGGGGGGACAGGGGGCGGGAGGCTACACCTTC. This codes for CASGTGGQGAGGYTF.